This TCR beta chain was recorded in a study of vaccination and CD4 T cells after COVID-19 (dated by TCRdb to between 2021 and 2022). Regarding the study in general: SARS-CoV-2 positivity had been established in the convalescent patients by nasal swab PCR, and mild disease was recorded in under ten of these patients and severe disease in one. The convalescent cohort comprised six males and four females, including two Hispanic individuals, seven Caucasians, two Asians and one multiracial person. Participants received two doses of either the Pfizer-BioNTech BNT162b2 vaccine (n=8) or the Moderna mRNA-1273 vaccine (n=2). Post-COVID blood samples were collected from convalescent patients a median of approximately 93 days after diagnosis, with a range of about 30 to 161 days. Post-vaccine blood samples were collected a median of about 72 days after the second vaccine dose, ranging from about 13 to 241 days. Culture stimuli were overlapping spike peptide pools from SARS-CoV-2 and from the common cold coronaviruses HCoV-NL63, HCoV-OC43 and HCoV-229E. In control cultures, a CEFX viral epitope pool was used as positive control, an HIV-1 Nef peptide pool was used as negative control, or no peptide was added. In 10 COVID-19 convalescent patients and a few infection-naive healthy vaccine recipients, researchers compared the spike-specific CD4+ TCR repertoire from before mRNA vaccination with the repertoire from after.

The treatment or condition label here, explained by the study, means: approximately nine-day PBMC culture with coronavirus spike peptide pools or control peptides (ViraFEST assay). The ViraFEST assay, used in the study, expanded antigen-specific T cells with peptide pools and then identified the expanded clonotypes through TCR sequencing. The positive SARS-CoV-2 PCR tests of the convalescent patients were dated from March to December 2020, before the Alpha, Beta and Delta variants emerged in the United States. Each well held millions of PBMCs cultured with around 10 ug/ml peptide pools in IMDM containing about 5% human AB serum and around 10 IU/ml IL-2. On days 3 and 7, half of the culture medium was replaced with fresh IL-2-containing medium. After about nine days of culture, CD4+ T cells were isolated by negative selection with the EasySep CD4+ T cell isolation kit. PBMCs were separated from whole blood using Ficoll-Paque Plus gradient centrifugation and then either used fresh or cryopreserved at -140C. Triplicate wells were generally used for each culture condition.

A note on this clonotype: Its antigen remains unidentified. Within one base of it there is no much larger clone, and no base qualities were kept.

The receptor library was made with PCR. DNA from cultured CD4+ T cells was subjected to TCR sequencing with the Oncomine TCR Beta short-read assay at the Johns Hopkins FTIC core. Genomic DNA was extracted from the cultured CD4+ T cells with the QIAamp micro DNA kit. Oncomine TCR Beta libraries from cultured CD4+ T cells were pooled with unique dual indexes and sequenced on an Illumina iSeq 100. Under the source paper's analysis protocol: Non-productive sequences were filtered out, and CDR3s that did not start with C, did not end with F or W, or were shorter than 7 amino acids were discarded. The MANAFEST web application identified antigen-specific clonotypes by comparing peptide-stimulated wells against reference wells and other culture wells. For a clone to be called positive, the clone needed an FDR below 0.05, an odds ratio above 5, and a productive frequency above 0.1% in at least two of three replicate wells. A clonotype counted as cross-reactive if it showed significant expansion both in the SARS-CoV-2 spike wells and in at least one common cold coronavirus spike condition. Similarity between CDR3 sequences was evaluated in R version 3.6.1 using Levenshtein distances (stringdist) and unrooted phylogenetic trees (ape). TCRdb redid the processing of the public reads, applying fastp at Q25 and MiXCR, and retained in-frame beta chains. Records with the same CDR3 protein are collapsed into one entry carrying the most frequent genes and DNA. TCRdb, rather than the study authors, made the V and J calls. The sample yields some 3,600 distinct CDR3 sequences; about 15% were counted once. The ten largest make up roughly a fifth of the sample.

The full study reports these points: In convalescent patients, nearly all vaccine-specific clones (304 of 307) were found to be mono-reactive for SARS-CoV-2 spike rather than cross-reactive with common cold coronaviruses. In convalescent patients, a median around 89% of post-vaccine SARS-CoV-2-reactive clones were detected only after vaccination, suggesting vaccine-specific priming. Only a relatively small number of convalescent patients were included in the study, and early timepoints following natural infection were not analyzed. The median count of SARS-CoV-2-reactive clonotypes went up from around 20 after infection to roughly 38 after vaccination, although the change was not significant.

The CDR3, cysteine through phenylalanine, is 14 amino acids long. The read is trimmed to its CDR3 DNA, 42 bases read in frame from base 1. In the germline V gene, CDR1 corresponds to SGHTA and CDR2 to FQGNSA. V is clipped by 5 bases and J by 6 bases, and the sequence between their germline boundaries is 13 bases long. The TCR comes from a human donor who had recovered from COVID-19. Recombination connected TRBV7-2 to TRBJ2-2; the D gene is possibly TRBD1, with 5 bases matching. Material: CD4+ T cells from blood, cultured in vitro. The CDR3 reads as follows: CASSQVRVAGELFF. The bases are TGTGCCAGCAGCCAAGTCAGGGTAGCCGGGGAGCTGTTTTTT.